This note documents a single T cell receptor (beta chain) sequence. Its matching antigen is unknown. Compared with germline, one end of the junction differs, possibly owing to a read error. This sample was taken from a study of tumor-infiltrating lymphocytes in primary liver carcinoma. At the level of the study: Tumors, staged T1-T3 N0M0, spanned about 4 to 11 cm. Broader study findings: The top-250-clone fraction was significantly higher in tumors than in blood (p = 0.039).

The tissue used was unsorted bulk material of about 19-31 mg. RNA and DNA were co-extracted from it with the AllPrep DNA/RNA mini kit. Reverse transcription of around 0.45 ug total RNA with a constant-region primer produced TCR beta cDNA. Three-round nested multiplex PCR performed with slightly modified ARM-PCR produced the TCR beta libraries. TRBV1-TRBV30 forward primers paired with a C-beta reverse primer drove the first two PCR rounds, 10 cycles each. Using its own MiXCR run on the multiplex PCR reads, TCRdb lists one record per CDR3 protein. The sample holds about 92,000 distinct CDR3 sequences, about 73% seen once. This CDR3 spans 14 amino acids. From germline, CDR1 is SGHAT and CDR2 FQNNGV.

The V call is TRBV11-2, the J call TRBJ1-6, with TRBD1 matching 9 bases. Sequences were obtained from tumor-adjacent normal liver tissue. The TCR comes from a man between 40 and 49 years old with primary liver carcinoma and hepatitis B virus infection. CDR3 in DNA: TGTGCCAACAGCTTACAGGGGGCGAACTCACCCCTCCAGTTT. It yields the protein CANSLQGANSPLQF.